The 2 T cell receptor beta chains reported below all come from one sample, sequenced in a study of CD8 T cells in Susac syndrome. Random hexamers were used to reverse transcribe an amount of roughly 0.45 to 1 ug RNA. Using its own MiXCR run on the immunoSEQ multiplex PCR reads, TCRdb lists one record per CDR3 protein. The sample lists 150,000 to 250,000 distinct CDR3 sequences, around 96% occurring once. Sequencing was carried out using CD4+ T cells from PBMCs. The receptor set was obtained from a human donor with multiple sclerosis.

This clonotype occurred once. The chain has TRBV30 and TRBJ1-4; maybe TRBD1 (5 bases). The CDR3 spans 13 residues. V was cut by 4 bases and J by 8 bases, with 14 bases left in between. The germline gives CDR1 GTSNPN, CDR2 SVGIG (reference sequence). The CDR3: CAWMRQGREKLFF. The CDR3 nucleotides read TGTGCCTGGATGCGCCAGGGAAGGGAAAAACTGTTTTTT.

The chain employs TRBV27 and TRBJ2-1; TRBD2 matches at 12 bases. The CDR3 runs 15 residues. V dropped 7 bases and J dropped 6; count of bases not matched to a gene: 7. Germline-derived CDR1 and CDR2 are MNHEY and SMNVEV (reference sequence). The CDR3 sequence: CASIRTSGNLNEQFF. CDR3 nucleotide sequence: TGTGCCAGCATCCGGACTAGCGGGAACCTCAATGAGCAGTTCTTC.